A selection of T cell receptor beta chains follows, all from one sample in a study of T cell clones after liver transplantation. TCRdb's table, derived via immunoSEQ multiplex PCR, lists solely in-frame clones and lacks some. Among around 100,000 clones listed, 75% to 90% were seen once. The sequencing used CD4+ T cells from blood, collected before liver transplant. The receptors were gathered from a human donor who received a liver transplant. The CDR3 runs from the conserved cysteine through the conserved F or W. The D gene is left open where the match is weak.

d_call,j_call,cdr3_length,v_call,cdr3_aa,cdr3_nt
-,TRBJ1-2,17,TRBV7-2,CASSFEGAAVTNYGYTF,TGTGCCAGCAGCTTTGAAGGAGCCGCAGTCACTAACTATGGCTACACCTTC
-,TRBJ2-3,15,TRBV27,CASSTQLFPTDTQYF,TGTGCCAGCAGTACCCAGCTTTTTCCAACAGATACGCAGTATTTT
-,TRBJ1-2,14,TRBV11-2,CASSPGSLDYGYTF,TGTGCCAGCAGCCCCGGGTCTTTGGACTATGGCTACACCTTC
TRBD1,TRBJ2-1,18,TRBV4-3,CASSQDRTGGSSYNEQFF,TGCGCCAGCAGCCAAGATAGGACAGGGGGTAGCTCCTACAATGAGCAGTTCTTC
-,TRBJ1-3,12,TRBV6-6,CASSAAGNTIYF,TGTGCCAGCAGCGCCGCTGGAAACACCATATATTTT
TRBD2,TRBJ2-4,17,TRBV7-4,CASSLLSSGGAKNIQYF,TGTGCCAGCAGCTTATTGTCTAGCGGGGGAGCCAAAAACATTCAGTACTTC
-,TRBJ2-5,15,TRBV19,CASTSGGLIGETQYF,TGTGCCAGTACTTCTGGGGGGCTGATTGGGGAGACCCAGTACTTC
TRBD1,TRBJ2-5,12,TRBV5-4,CASRRDRGEQYF,TGTGCCAGCAGACGCGACAGGGGAGAGCAGTACTTC
-,TRBJ1-2,13,TRBV6-1,CASSSPDSYGYTF,TGTGCCAGCAGTTCCCCGGACAGTTATGGCTACACCTTC
TRBD1,TRBJ2-7,13,TRBV2,CASSPGQTYEQYF,TGTGCCAGCAGCCCGGGACAGACCTACGAGCAGTACTTC